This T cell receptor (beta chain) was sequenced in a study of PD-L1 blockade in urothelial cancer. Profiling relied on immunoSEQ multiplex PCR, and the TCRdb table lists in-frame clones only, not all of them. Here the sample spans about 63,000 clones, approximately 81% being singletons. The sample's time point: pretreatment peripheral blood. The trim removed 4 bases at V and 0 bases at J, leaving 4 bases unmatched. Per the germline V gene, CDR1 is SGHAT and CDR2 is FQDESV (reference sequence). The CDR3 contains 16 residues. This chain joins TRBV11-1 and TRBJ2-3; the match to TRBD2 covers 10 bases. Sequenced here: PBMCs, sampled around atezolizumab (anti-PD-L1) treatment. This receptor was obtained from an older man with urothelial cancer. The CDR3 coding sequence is TGTGCCAGCAGCTCCCGGACTAGCGGAAGCACAGATACGCAGTATTTT. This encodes CASSSRTSGSTDTQYF.